This T cell receptor beta chain derives from a study of identical twins. This clonotype occurred many times. TCRdb called the 5' RACE reads again in MiXCR, with one record for every CDR3 protein. The table shows 640,000 or so distinct CDR3 sequences, with roughly 6.2% occurring only once. All of the donors were Caucasians in good health. Trimming took off 3 bases at V and 6 bases at J, with 16 bases between the two ends. Germline loops: CDR1 SGHKS, CDR2 YYEKEE (reference sequence). The CDR3 length is 15 residues. The sample consisted of naive T cells sorted from blood. The receptor was isolated from a man between 18 and 29 years old in good health. V gene TRBV5-5 combines with J gene TRBJ2-1; D may be TRBD1 or TRBD2 (5 bases each). CDR3 sequence reads: CASSSPGPRSNEQFF. The CDR3 coding sequence is TGTGCCAGCAGCTCACCGGGACCTAGATCCAATGAGCAGTTCTTC.